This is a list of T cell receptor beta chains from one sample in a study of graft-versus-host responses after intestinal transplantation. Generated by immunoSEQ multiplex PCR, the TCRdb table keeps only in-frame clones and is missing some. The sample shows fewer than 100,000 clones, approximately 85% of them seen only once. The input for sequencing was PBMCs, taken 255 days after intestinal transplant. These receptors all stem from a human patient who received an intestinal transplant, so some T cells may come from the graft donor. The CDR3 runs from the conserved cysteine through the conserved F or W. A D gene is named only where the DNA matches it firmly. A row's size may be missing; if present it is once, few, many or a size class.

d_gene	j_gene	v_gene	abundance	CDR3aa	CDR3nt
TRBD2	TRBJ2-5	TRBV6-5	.	CASSLAGGREAQYF	TGTGCCAGCAGCCTAGCGGGGGGGCGAGAGGCCCAGTACTTC
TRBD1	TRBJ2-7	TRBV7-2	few	CASSLRTGVPYEQYF	TGTGCCAGCAGCCTACGGACAGGGGTCCCCTACGAGCAGTACTTC
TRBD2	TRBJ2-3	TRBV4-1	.	CASSHPGLAGDTDTQYF	TGCGCCAGCAGCCACCCCGGGTTAGCGGGAGACACAGATACGCAGTATTTT
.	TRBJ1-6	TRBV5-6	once	CASSLVGAGADWNSPLHF	TGTGCCAGCAGCCTAGTAGGGGCAGGGGCTGATTGGAATTCACCCCTCCACTTT
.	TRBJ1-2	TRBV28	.	CASSFPLDHYGYTF	TGTGCCAGCAGTTTTCCCCTAGATCACTATGGCTACACCTTC
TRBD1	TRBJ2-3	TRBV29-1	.	CSVERDRGRTDTQYF	TGCAGCGTTGAACGGGACAGGGGAAGGACAGATACGCAGTATTTT
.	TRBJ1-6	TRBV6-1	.	CASSEARGGNSPLHF	TGTGCCAGCAGTGAAGCAAGGGGCGGAAATTCACCCCTCCACTTT
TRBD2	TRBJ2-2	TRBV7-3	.	CASSLGGRNTGELFF	TGTGCCAGCAGCTTAGGCGGGAGGAACACCGGGGAGCTGTTTTTT
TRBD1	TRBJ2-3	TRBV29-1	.	CSAGTGYTDTQYF	TGCAGCGCCGGGACAGGGTACACAGATACGCAGTATTTT
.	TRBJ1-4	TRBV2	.	CASQEEATNEKLFF	TGTGCCAGCCAGGAGGAGGCAACTAATGAAAAACTGTTTTTT
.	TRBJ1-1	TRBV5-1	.	CASRTRTSHLSNTEAFF	TGCGCCAGCAGAACTAGGACTAGTCACTTGTCGAACACTGAAGCTTTCTTT
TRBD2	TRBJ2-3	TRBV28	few	CASSPIGRAITDTQYF	TGTGCCAGCAGTCCTATAGGGAGGGCCATCACAGATACGCAGTATTTT
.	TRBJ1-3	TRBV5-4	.	CASSFDGNTIYF	TGTGCCAGCAGTTTCGATGGAAACACCATATATTTT
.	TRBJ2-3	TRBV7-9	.	CASSPQDTQYF	TGTGCCAGCAGCCCTCAAGATACGCAGTATTTT
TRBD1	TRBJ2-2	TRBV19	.	CASSRGRVLDTGELFF	TGTGCCAGTAGCAGGGGGCGGGTTCTGGACACCGGGGAGCTGTTTTTT
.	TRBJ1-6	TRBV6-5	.	CASSLGGSPLHF	TGTGCCAGCAGCCTCGGGGGGTCACCCCTCCACTTT
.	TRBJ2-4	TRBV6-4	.	CASSDSNGDQYF	TGTGCCAGCAGTGACTCGAACGGAGATCAGTACTTC
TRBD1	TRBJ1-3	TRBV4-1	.	CASSHFGQGHGNTIYF	TGCGCCAGCAGCCATTTTGGACAGGGACACGGAAACACCATATATTTT
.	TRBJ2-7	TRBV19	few	CASSPWDLPAKFQYF	TGTGCCAGTAGTCCCTGGGACTTACCCGCCAAGTTTCAGTACTTC
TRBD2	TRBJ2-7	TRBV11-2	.	CASSSPRLAATYEQYF	TGTGCCAGCAGCTCTCCTCGACTAGCGGCAACCTACGAGCAGTACTTC
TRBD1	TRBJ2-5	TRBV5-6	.	CASSPDREETQYF	TGTGCCAGCAGCCCCGACAGGGAAGAGACCCAGTACTTC
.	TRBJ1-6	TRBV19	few	CASSTFLDSQNSPLHF	TGTGCCAGTAGTACTTTCCTTGACAGTCAAAATTCACCCCTCCACTTT
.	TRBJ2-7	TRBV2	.	CASSVYEQYF	TGTGCCAGCAGCGTATACGAGCAGTACTTC
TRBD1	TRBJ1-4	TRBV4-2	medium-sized	CASSKGGGTGEEKLFF	TGTGCCAGCAGCAAAGGCGGGGGGACAGGGGAAGAAAAACTGTTTTTT
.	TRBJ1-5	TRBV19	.	CASSIWGTDGYSNQPQHF	TGTGCCAGTAGTATTTGGGGAACGGACGGTTATAGCAATCAGCCCCAGCATTTT
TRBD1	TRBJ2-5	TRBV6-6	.	CASSYRTGDTWETQYF	TGTGCCAGCAGTTACCGGACAGGGGACACGTGGGAGACCCAGTACTTC
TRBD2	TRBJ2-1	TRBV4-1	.	CASSQVTSGKPEQFF	TGCGCCAGCAGCCAAGTAACTAGCGGGAAGCCTGAGCAGTTCTTC
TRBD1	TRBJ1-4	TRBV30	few	CAWSGQGGGEKLFF	TGTGCCTGGAGTGGGCAGGGGGGAGGCGAAAAACTGTTTTTT
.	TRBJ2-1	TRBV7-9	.	CASSYTGSDIYNEQFF	TGTGCCAGCAGTTATACCGGGTCAGACATATACAATGAGCAGTTCTTC
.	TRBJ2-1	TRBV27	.	CASSAYNEQFF	TGTGCCAGCAGTGCCTACAATGAGCAGTTCTTC
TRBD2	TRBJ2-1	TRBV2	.	CASRLASGSNEQFF	TGTGCCAGCCGTTTGGCTAGCGGTTCCAATGAGCAGTTCTTC
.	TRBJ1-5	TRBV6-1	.	CASHWKDNQPQHF	TGTGCCAGCCACTGGAAGGACAATCAGCCCCAGCATTTT
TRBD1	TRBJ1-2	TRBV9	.	CASSVLGQGVYGYTF	TGTGCCAGCAGCGTATTAGGACAGGGTGTCTATGGCTACACCTTC
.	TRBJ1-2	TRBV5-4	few	CASSPQVHGRGVYGYTF	TGTGCCAGCAGCCCCCAGGTTCATGGGCGGGGAGTCTATGGCTACACCTTC
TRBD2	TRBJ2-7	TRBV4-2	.	CASSQSTSGGASEQYF	TGTGCCAGCAGCCAATCTACTAGCGGGGGGGCGAGCGAGCAGTACTTC
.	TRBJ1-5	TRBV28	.	CASSSHTGLSNQPQHF	TGTGCCAGCAGTTCCCACACAGGGTTAAGCAATCAGCCCCAGCATTTT
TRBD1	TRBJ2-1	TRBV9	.	CASSAAGQGVDEQFF	TGTGCCAGCAGCGCGGCGGGACAGGGCGTTGATGAGCAGTTCTTC
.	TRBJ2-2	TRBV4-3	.	CASSPQFDGELFF	TGCGCCAGCAGCCCGCAATTCGATGGGGAGCTGTTTTTT
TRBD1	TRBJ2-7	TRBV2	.	CASGRQGAYEQYF	TGTGCCAGCGGGCGACAGGGGGCCTACGAGCAGTACTTC
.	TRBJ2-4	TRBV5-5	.	CASSLDGIAKNIQYF	TGTGCCAGCAGCTTGGACGGGATAGCCAAAAACATTCAGTACTTC
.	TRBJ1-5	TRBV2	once	CASSENLVGRLFNQPQHF	TGTGCCAGCAGTGAAAATCTTGTGGGCAGGCTCTTCAATCAGCCCCAGCATTTT
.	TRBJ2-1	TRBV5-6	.	CASSLERRNNEQFF	TGTGCCAGCAGCTTGGAAAGAAGAAACAATGAGCAGTTCTTC
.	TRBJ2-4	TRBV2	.	CASSPNSLAKNIQYF	TGTGCCAGCAGTCCGAACAGCCTAGCCAAAAACATTCAGTACTTC
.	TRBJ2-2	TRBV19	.	CASSITDYTGELFF	TGTGCCAGTAGTATAACAGATTACACCGGGGAGCTGTTTTTT
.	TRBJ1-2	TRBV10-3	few	CATRFRETYGYTF	TGTGCCACGCGTTTTCGGGAAACCTATGGCTACACCTTC
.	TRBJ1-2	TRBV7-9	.	CASSLGGAGYTF	TGTGCCAGCAGCTTAGGAGGAGCCGGCTACACCTTC
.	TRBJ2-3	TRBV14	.	CASSHGHNGARTDTQYF	TGTGCCAGCAGCCACGGACACAACGGGGCACGCACAGATACGCAGTATTTT
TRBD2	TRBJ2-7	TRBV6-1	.	CASSPLALAGYEQYF	TGTGCCAGCAGTCCCCTGGCCCTAGCGGGTTACGAGCAGTACTTC